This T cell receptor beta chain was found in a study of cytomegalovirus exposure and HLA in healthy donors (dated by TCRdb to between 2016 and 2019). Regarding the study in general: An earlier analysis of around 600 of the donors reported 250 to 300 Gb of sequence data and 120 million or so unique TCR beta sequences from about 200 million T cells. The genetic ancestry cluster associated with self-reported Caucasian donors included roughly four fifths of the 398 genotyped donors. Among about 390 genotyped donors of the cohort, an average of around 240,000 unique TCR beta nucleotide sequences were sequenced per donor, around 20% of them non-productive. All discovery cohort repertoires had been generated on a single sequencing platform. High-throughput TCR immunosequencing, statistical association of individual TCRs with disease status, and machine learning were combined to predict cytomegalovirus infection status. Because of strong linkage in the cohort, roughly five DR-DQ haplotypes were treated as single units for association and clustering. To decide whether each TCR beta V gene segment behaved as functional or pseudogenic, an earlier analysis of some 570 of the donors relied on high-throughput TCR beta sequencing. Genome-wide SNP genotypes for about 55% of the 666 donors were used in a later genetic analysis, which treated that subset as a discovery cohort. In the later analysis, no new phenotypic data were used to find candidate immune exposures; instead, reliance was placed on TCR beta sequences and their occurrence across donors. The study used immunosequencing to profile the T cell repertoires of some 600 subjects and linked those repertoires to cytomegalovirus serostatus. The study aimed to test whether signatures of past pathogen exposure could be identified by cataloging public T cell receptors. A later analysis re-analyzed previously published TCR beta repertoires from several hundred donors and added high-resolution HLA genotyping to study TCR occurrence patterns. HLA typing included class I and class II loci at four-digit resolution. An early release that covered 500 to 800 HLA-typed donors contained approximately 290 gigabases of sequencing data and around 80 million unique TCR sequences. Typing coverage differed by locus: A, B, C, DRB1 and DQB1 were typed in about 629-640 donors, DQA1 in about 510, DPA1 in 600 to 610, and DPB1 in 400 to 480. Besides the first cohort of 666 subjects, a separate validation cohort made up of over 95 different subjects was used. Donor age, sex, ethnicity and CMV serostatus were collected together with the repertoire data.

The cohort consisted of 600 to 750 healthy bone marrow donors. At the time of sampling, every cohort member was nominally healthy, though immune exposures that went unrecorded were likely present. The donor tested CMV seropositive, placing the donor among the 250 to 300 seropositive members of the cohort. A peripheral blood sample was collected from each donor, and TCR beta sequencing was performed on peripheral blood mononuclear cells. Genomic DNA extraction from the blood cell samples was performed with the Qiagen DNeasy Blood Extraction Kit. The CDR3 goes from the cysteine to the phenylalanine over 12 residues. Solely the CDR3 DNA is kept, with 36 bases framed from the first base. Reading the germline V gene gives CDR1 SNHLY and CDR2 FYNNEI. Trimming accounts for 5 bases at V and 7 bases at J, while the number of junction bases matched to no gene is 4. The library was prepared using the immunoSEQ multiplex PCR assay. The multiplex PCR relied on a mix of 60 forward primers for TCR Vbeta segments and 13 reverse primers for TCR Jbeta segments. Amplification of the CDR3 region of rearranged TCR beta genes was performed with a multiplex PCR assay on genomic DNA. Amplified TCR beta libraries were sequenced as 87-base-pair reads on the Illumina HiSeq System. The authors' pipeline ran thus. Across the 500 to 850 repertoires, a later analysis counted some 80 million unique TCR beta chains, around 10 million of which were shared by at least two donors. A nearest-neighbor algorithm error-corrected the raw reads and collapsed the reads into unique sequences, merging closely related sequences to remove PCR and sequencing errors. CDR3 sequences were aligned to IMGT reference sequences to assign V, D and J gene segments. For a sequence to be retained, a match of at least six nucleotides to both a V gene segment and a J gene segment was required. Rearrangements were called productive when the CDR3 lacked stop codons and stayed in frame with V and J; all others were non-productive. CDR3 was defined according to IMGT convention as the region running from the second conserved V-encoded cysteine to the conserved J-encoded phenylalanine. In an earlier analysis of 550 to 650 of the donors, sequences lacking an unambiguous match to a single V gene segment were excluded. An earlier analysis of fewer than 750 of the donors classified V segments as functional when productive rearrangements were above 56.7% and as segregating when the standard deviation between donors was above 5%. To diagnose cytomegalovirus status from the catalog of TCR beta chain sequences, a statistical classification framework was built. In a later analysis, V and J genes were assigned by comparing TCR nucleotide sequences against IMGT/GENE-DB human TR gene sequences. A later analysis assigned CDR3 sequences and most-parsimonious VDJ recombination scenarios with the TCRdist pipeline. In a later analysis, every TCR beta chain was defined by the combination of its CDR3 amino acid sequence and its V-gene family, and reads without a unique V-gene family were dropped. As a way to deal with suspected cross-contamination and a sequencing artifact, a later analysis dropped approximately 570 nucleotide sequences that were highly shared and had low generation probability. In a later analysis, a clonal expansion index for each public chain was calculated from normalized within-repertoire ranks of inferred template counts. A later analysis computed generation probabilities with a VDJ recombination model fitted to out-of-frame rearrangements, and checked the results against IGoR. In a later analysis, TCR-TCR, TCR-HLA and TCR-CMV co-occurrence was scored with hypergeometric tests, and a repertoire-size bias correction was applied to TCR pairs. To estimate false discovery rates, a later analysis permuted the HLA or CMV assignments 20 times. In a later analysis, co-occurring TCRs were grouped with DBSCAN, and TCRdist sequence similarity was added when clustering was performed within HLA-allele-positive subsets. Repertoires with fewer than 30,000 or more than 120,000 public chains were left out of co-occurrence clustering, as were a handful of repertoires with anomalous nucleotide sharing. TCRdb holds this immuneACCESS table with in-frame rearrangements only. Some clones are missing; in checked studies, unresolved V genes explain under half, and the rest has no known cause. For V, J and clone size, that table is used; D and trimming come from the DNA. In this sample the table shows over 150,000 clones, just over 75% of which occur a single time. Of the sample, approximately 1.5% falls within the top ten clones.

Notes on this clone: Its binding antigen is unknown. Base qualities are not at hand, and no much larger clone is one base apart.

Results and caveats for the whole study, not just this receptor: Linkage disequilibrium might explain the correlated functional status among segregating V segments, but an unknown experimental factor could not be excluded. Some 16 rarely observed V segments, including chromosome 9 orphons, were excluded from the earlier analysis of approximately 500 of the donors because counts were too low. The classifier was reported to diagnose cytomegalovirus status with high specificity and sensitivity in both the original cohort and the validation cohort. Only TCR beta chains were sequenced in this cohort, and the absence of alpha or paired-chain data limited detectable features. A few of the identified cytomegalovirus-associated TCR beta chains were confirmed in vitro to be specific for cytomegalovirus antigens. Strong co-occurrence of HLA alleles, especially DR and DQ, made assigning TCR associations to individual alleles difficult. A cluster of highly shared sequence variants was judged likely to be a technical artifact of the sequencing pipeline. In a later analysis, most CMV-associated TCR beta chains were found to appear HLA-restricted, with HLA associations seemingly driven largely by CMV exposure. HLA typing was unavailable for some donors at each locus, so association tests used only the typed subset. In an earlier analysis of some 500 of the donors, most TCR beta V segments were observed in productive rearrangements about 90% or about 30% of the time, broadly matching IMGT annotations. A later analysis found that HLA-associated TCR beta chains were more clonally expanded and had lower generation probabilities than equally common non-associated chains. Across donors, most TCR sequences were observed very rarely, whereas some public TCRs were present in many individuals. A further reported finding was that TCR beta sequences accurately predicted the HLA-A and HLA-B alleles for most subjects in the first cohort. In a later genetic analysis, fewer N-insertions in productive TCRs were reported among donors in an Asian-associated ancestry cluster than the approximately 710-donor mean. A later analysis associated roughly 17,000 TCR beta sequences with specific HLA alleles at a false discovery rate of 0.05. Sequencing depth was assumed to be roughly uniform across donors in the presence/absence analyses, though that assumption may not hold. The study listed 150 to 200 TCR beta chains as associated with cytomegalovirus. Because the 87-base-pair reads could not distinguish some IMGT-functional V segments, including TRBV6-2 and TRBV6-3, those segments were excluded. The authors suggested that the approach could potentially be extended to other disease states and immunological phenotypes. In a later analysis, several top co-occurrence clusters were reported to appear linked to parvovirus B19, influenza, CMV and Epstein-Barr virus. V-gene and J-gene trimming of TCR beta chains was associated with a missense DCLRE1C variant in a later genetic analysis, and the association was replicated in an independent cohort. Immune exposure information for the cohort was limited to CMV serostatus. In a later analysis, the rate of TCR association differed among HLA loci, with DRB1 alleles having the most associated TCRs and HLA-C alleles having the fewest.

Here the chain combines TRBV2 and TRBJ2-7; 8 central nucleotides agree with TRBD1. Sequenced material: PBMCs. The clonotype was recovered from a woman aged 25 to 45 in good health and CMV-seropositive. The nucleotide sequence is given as TGTGCCAGCAGTCAGGACAGGGATGAGCAGTACTTC. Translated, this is CASSQDRDEQYF. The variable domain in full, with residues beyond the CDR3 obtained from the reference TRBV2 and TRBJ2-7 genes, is EPEVTQTPSHQVTQMGQEVILRCVPISNHLYFYWYRQILGQKVEFLVSFYNNEISEKSEIFDDQFSVERPDGSNFTLKIRSTKLEDSAMYFCASSQDRDEQYFGPGTRLTVT.